The 18 T cell receptor beta chains listed next were all sequenced from one sample in a study of T cells after yellow fever vaccination. In TCRdb, the 5' RACE reads were re-called with MiXCR into one record per CDR3 protein. The table has roughly 120,000 distinct CDR3 sequences, roughly 6.8% seen once. The specimen comprised CD4+ T cells sorted from PBMCs, sampled roughly 47 days after the first yellow fever vaccination. The origin of the receptors is a man between 18 and 35 years old who received the YFV17D yellow fever vaccine.

The sample holds a few counts of this clonotype. The chain has TRBV2 and TRBJ2-7, with 7 bases aligning to TRBD1. Germline values: CDR1 SNHLY, CDR2 FYNNEI. With V trimmed by 4 bases and J by 3 bases, 0 bases remained unmatched. The CDR3 covers 12 residues. The CDR3 loop reads CASSGDSYEQYV. The DNA for the CDR3 is TGTGCCAGCAGTGGGGACAGCTACGAGCAGTACGTC.

This clonotype was seen ten or more times. The chain recombines TRBV5-1 with TRBJ1-2; D unclear. Trimming removed 0 bases from V and 4 bases from J, with 10 bases in between. The CDR3 runs to 14 residues. The germline CDR1 and CDR2 sequences are SGHRS and YFSETQ. The CDR3 region is CASSLAADFYGYTF. The DNA of the CDR3 is TGCGCCAGCAGCTTGGCGGCAGATTTCTATGGCTACACCTTC.

The sample holds many counts of this clonotype. The rearrangement joins TRBV29-1 to TRBJ2-1; D is undetermined. Trimming cost V 1 base and J 1 base, with 14 bases left between them. Germline lookup yields CDR1 SQVTM and CDR2 ANQGSEA. The CDR3 sequence is 16 residues long. DNA of the CDR3: TGCAGCGTTGAAGGGCCAAGGTCCCCATCCTACAATGAGCAGTTCTTC. It encodes CSVEGPRSPSYNEQFF.

Concerning this clonotype itself: This may be a read error, as it is one base from a much larger clone. The chain has TRBV12-3 or TRBV12-4 and TRBJ2-5, with D maybe TRBD1 (6 bases). Trimming took off 4 bases at V and 7 bases at J, with 13 bases between the two ends. The CDR3 is 13 amino acids. The CDR3 region is CASSSQGFGTQYF. In DNA form, the CDR3 reads TGTGCCAGCAGTTCCCAGGGGTTTGGGACCCAGTACTTC.

This clonotype has just a few counts. V and J are TRBV20-1 and TRBJ2-5, with D unresolved. With 6 bases removed from V and 4 bases from J, the gap between germline ends came to 15 bases. The germline gives CDR1 DFQATT, CDR2 SNEGSKA (reference sequence). The CDR3 length is 13 residues. CDR3 nucleotides: TGCAGTGCCCCCGTAGGGTTAGTAGAGACCCAGTACTTC. Its protein product is CSAPVGLVETQYF.

This clonotype occurred a few times. J is TRBJ2-7 and V is TRBV4-3, with D uncertain. V dropped 6 bases and J dropped 2 bases, with 11 bases sitting between them. This CDR3 spans 13 amino acids. Germline lookup yields CDR1 LGHNA and CDR2 YSLEER. CDR3 nucleotide sequence: TGCGCCAGCAGTAAGGGCCCTACCTACGAGCAGTACGTC. This sequence encodes CASSKGPTYEQYV.

This clonotype came up many times. V usage is TRBV5-1 and J usage is TRBJ2-3, with 9 bases fitting TRBD2. CDR1 is SGHRS, CDR2 YFSETQ, per germline. This CDR3 contains 15 residues. V was pared by 1 base and J by 6 bases, with 6 bases of the junction left unmatched. In DNA, the CDR3 is TGCGCCAGCAGCTTGAGGGCTAGCGGGGAGGATACGCAGTATTTT. It is translated as CASSLRASGEDTQYF.

In this sample, this clonotype turned up a few times. The chain uses TRBV20-1 and TRBJ1-1; D is uncertain. Germline V gene data show CDR1 as DFQATT and CDR2 as SNEGSKA (reference sequence). The V gene lost 2 bases and the J gene lost 2 bases, with 12 bases spanning the gap. The CDR3 covers 14 residues. DNA for the CDR3: TGCAGTGCTAGAAGTGCAGGCGTAAACACTGAAGCTTTCTTT. Amino acid sequence: CSARSAGVNTEAFF.

In this sample, this clonotype turned up many times. This rearrangement joins TRBV7-2 to TRBJ2-3; D tentatively reads TRBD1 or TRBD2 (5 bases each). The CDR3 has 15 amino acids. Germline values: CDR1 SGHTA, CDR2 FQGNSA. The CDR3 region is CVTRSGGPPPDTQYF. CDR3 DNA sequence: TGTGTAACCCGGAGTGGGGGACCCCCCCCAGATACGCAGTATTTT.

In its sample, this clonotype was seen once. Given a much more abundant clone one base away, this may be a read error. In this CDR3 the conserved last residue, phenylalanine or tryptophan, is missing, so a read error is likely. The chain employs TRBV5-5 and TRBJ1-2; D gene unclear. This CDR3 is built from 13 residues. With 0 bases removed from V and 4 bases from J, the gap between germline ends came to 7 bases. Looked up from germline, CDR1 is SGHKS and CDR2 is YYEKEE (reference sequence). CDR3 DNA sequence: TGTGCCAGCAGCTTGGTGGGTAGCTATGGCTACACCCTC. This codes for CASSLVGSYGYTL.

This clonotype was found many times. The CDR3 here is CASSFLTSGRSWAQHF. CDR3 bases: TGTGCCAGCAGCTTCCTAACGTCAGGGCGATCGTGGGCCCAGCATTTT. The chain joins TRBV7-2 to TRBJ1-5; D perhaps matches TRBD1 (5 bases). Germline V CDR1 and CDR2: SGHTA, FQGNSA. This CDR3 contains 16 residues. Trimming took off 3 bases at V and 11 bases at J, with 23 bases between the two ends.

This clonotype was counted at least ten times. The junction shows a germline mismatch at one end, possibly a read error. The V call is TRBV5-1, the J call TRBJ2-1; tentative D call: TRBD1 (5 bases). The germline V gene encodes CDR1 SGHRS and CDR2 YFSETQ. This CDR3 has 12 residues. CDR3 protein: CASSLDRQGSSF. CDR3 sequence (DNA): TGCGCCAGCAGCTTGGATAGGCAGGGTTCCAGCTTC.

This sequence joins TRBV20-1 and TRBJ1-4; 7 bases are a match to TRBD1. Germline CDR1 and CDR2: DFQATT and SNEGSKA (reference sequence). V shed 2 bases and J 6 bases; nucleotides not matched to a gene: 3. This CDR3 region has 13 residues. The CDR3 loop is CSARIGTDEKLFF. The CDR3 bases are TGCAGTGCTAGAATCGGGACAGATGAAAAACTGTTTTTT.

This clonotype was recorded many times. The chain employs TRBV19 and TRBJ2-2, with TRBD2 identical over 8 bases. J lost 5 bases, V lost 1 base, and 9 bases had no gene match. The CDR3 length is 17 residues. Germline V lookup: CDR1 LNHDA, CDR2 SQIVND (reference sequence). CDR3 sequence: CASSIVGLASRTGELFF. CDR3 DNA sequence: TGTGCCAGTAGTATAGTCGGACTAGCTTCGAGGACCGGGGAGCTGTTTTTT.

This rearrangement joins TRBV9 to TRBJ1-6, with TRBD1 identical over 9 bases. CDR3 size: 15 residues. Germline assignment: CDR1 SGDLS and CDR2 YYNGEE. V shed 4 bases and J 7 bases; nucleotides not matched to a gene: 6. The CDR3 coding sequence is TGTGCCAGCAGCCCGGGACAGGGTAAAAATTCACCCCTCCACTTT. Protein: CASSPGQGKNSPLHF.

Many counts were recorded for this clonotype. V gene TRBV7-2 combines with J gene TRBJ2-1; 9 positions agree with TRBD1. The CDR3 extends over 14 amino acids. Trimming removed 3 bases from V and 7 bases from J; junction bases left unmatched: 4. Germline lookup yields CDR1 SGHTA and CDR2 FQGNSA. The CDR3 DNA follows: TGTGCCAGCAGCTTGAGGACAGGGGAGAATGAGCAGTTCTTC. This codes for CASSLRTGENEQFF.

This clonotype has at least ten counts. This rearrangement joins TRBV6-2 or TRBV6-3 to TRBJ2-3; no definite D call. The CDR3 loop spans 13 amino acids. Germline loops: CDR1 MNHEY, CDR2 SVGEGT. Deletions cut 6 bases from V and 1 base from J, with 8 bases between. Here the CDR3 reads CASSNDGTDTQYF. The DNA of the CDR3 is TGTGCCAGCAGCAATGACGGCACAGATACGCAGTATTTT.

This clonotype was observed at least ten times. The chain carries TRBV14 and TRBJ2-1; D is uncertain. This CDR3 contains 16 residues. With 3 bases removed from V and 0 bases from J, the gap between germline ends came to 12 bases. Germline V gene data show CDR1 as SGHDN and CDR2 as FVKESK. This CDR3 reads CASSHWGLGSYNEQFF. The CDR3 region has the DNA TGTGCCAGCAGCCATTGGGGTCTGGGCTCCTACAATGAGCAGTTCTTC.